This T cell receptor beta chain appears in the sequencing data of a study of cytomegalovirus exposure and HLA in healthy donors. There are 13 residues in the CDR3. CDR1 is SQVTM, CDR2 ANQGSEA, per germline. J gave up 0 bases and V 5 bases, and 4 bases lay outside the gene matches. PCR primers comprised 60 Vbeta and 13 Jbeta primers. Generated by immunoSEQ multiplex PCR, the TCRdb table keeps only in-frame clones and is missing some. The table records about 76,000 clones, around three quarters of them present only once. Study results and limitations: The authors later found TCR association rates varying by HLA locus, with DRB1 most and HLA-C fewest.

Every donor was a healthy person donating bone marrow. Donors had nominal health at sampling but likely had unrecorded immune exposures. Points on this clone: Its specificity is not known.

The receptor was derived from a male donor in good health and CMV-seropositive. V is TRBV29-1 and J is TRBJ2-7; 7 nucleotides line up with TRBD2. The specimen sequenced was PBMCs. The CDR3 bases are TGCAGCGTTTCGGGGGGAAGCTCCTACGAGCAGTACTTC. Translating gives CSVSGGSSYEQYF.